The clone carrying this T cell receptor beta chain appeared many times. The antigen is not known. These data come from a study of neurological immune-mediated disorders. cDNA synthesis was performed by 5'RACE with 10-nucleotide random UMIs. TCRdb called the 5' RACE reads again in MiXCR, with one record for every CDR3 protein. The sample lists 39,000 or so distinct CDR3 sequences; 2.5% were seen once. Between the trimmed V and J ends, which lost 6 bases and 5 bases, there was a span of 17 bases. CDR1 and CDR2 (germline): SGHAT, FQNNGV. The CDR3 loop spans 15 amino acids. Study-level points and caveats: Patients with HTLV-1-associated myelopathy had the highest level of TCR clonal expansion, whereas patients with multiple sclerosis had the lowest level, falling beneath the level found in healthy controls. The multiple sclerosis repertoire cluster had no clinical or MRI feature associated with it.

Sequencing was done on a sample of PBMCs. This sequence was found in a man aged 30 to 45 with multiple sclerosis. The chain employs TRBV11-2 and TRBJ2-4; D is uncertain. CDR3 region: CASRLGLTRENIQYF. In DNA, the CDR3 is TGTGCCAGCAGGTTGGGCCTCACCCGTGAAAACATTCAGTACTTC.